The 19 T cell receptor beta chains below were found in one sample sequenced in a study of blood T cell repertoires in COVID-19. Profiled with immunoSEQ multiplex PCR; TCRdb holds only in-frame clones, not every one. The repertoire includes approximately 9,000 clones, around four fifths of them detected once, and about 9.4% sits in the top ten. The specimen was peripheral blood. These receptors were taken from a human donor in a cohort sampled during active COVID-19.

This sequence joins TRBV5-6 and TRBJ1-5, with a tentative D call TRBD1 (5 bases). The V end lost 2 bases, the J end lost 6 bases, and 15 bases lay between the germline ends. The CDR3 totals 15 residues. Looked up from germline, CDR1 is SGHDT and CDR2 is YYEEEE. The CDR3 DNA sequence: TGTGCCAGCAGCTTAGGGTCAGGGTTGGGTCAGCCCCAGCATTTT. Residues: CASSLGSGLGQPQHF.

The chain couples TRBV5-5 to TRBJ1-2; possible D gene TRBD1, 5 bases. CDR1 is SGHKS and CDR2 is YYEKEE in the germline V gene (reference sequence). The CDR3 covers 14 residues. Trimming took off 1 base at V and 6 bases at J, with 13 bases between the two ends. CDR3 bases: TGTGCCAGCAGCTTGTCGCTTAAACAGGATGGCTACACCTTC. This encodes CASSLSLKQDGYTF.

The chain couples TRBV6-2 or TRBV6-3 to TRBJ1-5, with D possibly being TRBD1 (5 bases). V was clipped by 4 bases and J by 7 bases, with 23 bases between them. CDR3 length: 17 residues. Germline V gives CDR1 MNHEY, CDR2 SVGEGT. The CDR3 here is CASSWSLGGNMKQPQHF. The DNA for the CDR3 is TGTGCCAGCAGTTGGTCGCTGGGGGGGAATATGAAACAGCCCCAGCATTTT.

The J gene is TRBJ1-1, the V gene TRBV19, with D maybe TRBD1 (6 bases). Looked up from germline, CDR1 is LNHDA and CDR2 is SQIVND (reference sequence). The CDR3 spans 13 residues. V lost 0 bases and J 5 bases, leaving 7 bases between the germline ends. CDR3 DNA sequence: TGTGCCAGTAGTATAGAACAGGGAACTGAAGCTTTCTTT. Its protein is CASSIEQGTEAFF.

The V and J genes are TRBV11-2 and TRBJ2-7, with a tentative D call TRBD1 (5 bases). V was trimmed by 5 bases and J by 7 bases, leaving 15 bases between them. This CDR3 spans 13 amino acids. From germline, CDR1 is SGHAT and CDR2 FQNNGV. This CDR3 reads CASSVQALVEQYF. CDR3 nucleotide sequence: TGTGCCAGCAGCGTACAGGCGTTAGTGGAGCAGTACTTC. The full variable domain, its missing parts supplied by reference TRBV11-2 and TRBJ2-7, is EAGVAQSPRYKIIEKRQSVAFWCNPISGHATLYWYQQILGQGPKLLIQFQNNGVVDDSQLPKDRFSAERLKGVDSTLKIQPAKLEDSAVYLCASSVQALVEQYFGPGTRLTVT.

The chain uses TRBV5-1 and TRBJ2-5; 7 nucleotides line up with TRBD2. The trim removed 6 bases at V and 0 bases at J, leaving 5 bases unmatched. Germline CDR1 and CDR2: SGHRS and YFSETQ. The CDR3 sequence is 14 residues long. The chain's CDR3 is CASNQRGHQETQYF. In DNA form, the CDR3 reads TGCGCCAGCAACCAGCGGGGACACCAAGAGACCCAGTACTTC.

This clone is a singleton in its sample. V usage is TRBV2 and J usage is TRBJ2-7; 7 nucleotides align to TRBD1. The length of the CDR3 is 14 residues. The germline gives CDR1 SNHLY, CDR2 FYNNEI. V was pared by 3 bases and J by 5 bases, with 7 bases of the junction left unmatched. The CDR3 region is CASSDSTGIDEQYF. DNA of the CDR3: TGTGCCAGCAGTGACTCGACAGGGATCGACGAGCAGTACTTC.

This chain links TRBV20-1 with TRBJ2-1; 11 bases align to TRBD2. The CDR3 extends over 15 amino acids. V lost 3 bases to trimming and J lost 3 bases; unmatched junction nucleotides: 4. Germline V lookup: CDR1 DFQATT, CDR2 SNEGSKA (reference sequence). CDR3 protein: CSASSGTSGYNEQFF. The CDR3 DNA follows: TGCAGTGCTAGTTCCGGGACTAGCGGCTACAATGAGCAGTTCTTC.

V and J are TRBV14 and TRBJ2-7, with no clear D. This CDR3 spans 12 amino acids. CDR1 and CDR2 (germline): SGHDN, FVKESK. The ends were cut back, 1 base at V and 3 bases at J, with 4 bases in the middle. This chain's CDR3 is CASSQVGYEQYF. The DNA for the CDR3 is TGTGCCAGCAGCCAAGTCGGCTACGAGCAGTACTTC.

CDR3 bases: TGTGCCAGTAGTATAGGAAACGGACAGGGGGCAGATACGCAGTATTTT. It is translated as CASSIGNGQGADTQYF. The J gene is TRBJ2-3, the V gene TRBV19, with 10 positions matching TRBD1. CDR1 is LNHDA, CDR2 SQIVND, per germline (reference sequence). The CDR3 is 16 amino acids. V shed 1 base and J 4 bases; nucleotides not matched to a gene: 5.

This sequence joins TRBV19 and TRBJ2-7; 7 bases match TRBD1. Trimming removed 11 bases from V and 5 bases from J; junction bases left unmatched: 9. In germline, CDR1 is LNHDA, CDR2 SQIVND (reference sequence). This CDR3 contains 12 residues. CDR3 coding DNA: TGTGCCTCTCAAGGCAGGGGGAACGAGCAGTACTTC. It translates to CASQGRGNEQYF.

In its sample, this clone was seen once. V and J are TRBV28 and TRBJ1-4; TRBD1 agrees at 7 bases. In germline, CDR1 is MDHEN, CDR2 SYDVKM. CDR3 size: 14 residues. The V gene end was trimmed by 5 bases and the J gene end by 3 bases; junction bases not matched to a gene: 3. The DNA for the CDR3 is TGTGCCAGCAGTCCCGGACAGGCTAATGAAAAACTGTTTTTT. Amino acid sequence: CASSPGQANEKLFF.

In this sample, this clone turned up a few times. V usage is TRBV30 and J usage is TRBJ1-2; D unclear. This CDR3 contains 13 residues. Looked up from germline, CDR1 is GTSNPN and CDR2 is SVGIG (reference sequence). V gave up 0 bases and J gave up 7 bases, with 12 bases separating them. CDR3 DNA: TGTGCCTGGAGTGTTCCAGGTTTGCCTGGCTACACCTTC. It encodes CAWSVPGLPGYTF. The full variable domain, rest sourced from reference TRBV30 and TRBJ1-2, is SQTIHQWPATLVQPVGSPLSLECTVEGTSNPNLYWYRQAAGRGLQLLFYSVGIGQISSEVPQNLSASRPQDRQFILSSKKLLLSDSGFYLCAWSVPGLPGYTFGSGTRLTVV.

The chain links TRBV5-4 to TRBJ2-5, with 14 bases fitting TRBD2. CDR1 SGHNT and CDR2 YYREEE come from the germline V gene (reference sequence). J was trimmed by 4 bases and V by 2 bases; bases with no gene match: 1. The CDR3 length is 15 residues. CDR3 DNA sequence: TGTGCCAGCAGCTTTGGACTAGCGGGGGGAGAGACCCAGTACTTC. Amino acid sequence: CASSFGLAGGETQYF.

V and J are TRBV5-5 and TRBJ1-2; D might be TRBD1 (6 bases). The V gene lost 2 bases and the J gene lost 4 bases, with 6 bases spanning the gap. CDR1 is SGHKS and CDR2 is YYEKEE in the germline V gene (reference sequence). This CDR3 contains 12 residues. The CDR3 sequence is CASSFRGYGYTF. The DNA for the CDR3 is TGTGCCAGCAGCTTCAGGGGCTATGGCTACACCTTC.

This sequence joins TRBV6-6 and TRBJ2-7, with D tentatively TRBD1 (6 bases). The germline gives CDR1 MNHNY, CDR2 SVGAGI (reference sequence). Trimming took off 5 bases at V and 0 bases at J, with 23 bases between the two ends. This CDR3 comprises 18 residues. DNA for the CDR3: TGTGCCAGCAGTCCCAACTTCCCGGACACAGGGAGCTCCTACGAGCAGTACTTC. Its translation: CASSPNFPDTGSSYEQYF.

The rearrangement uses TRBV7-9 and TRBJ1-2; D is perhaps TRBD1 (5 bases). The germline gives CDR1 SEHNR, CDR2 FQNEAQ (reference sequence). This CDR3 has 15 residues. Trimming cost V 1 base and J 5 bases, with 14 bases left between them. The DNA of the CDR3 is TGTGCCAGCAGCTTAGGGCAGGGAGGTCCATATGGCTACACCTTC. It encodes CASSLGQGGPYGYTF.

In its sample, this clone was seen a few times. This sequence joins TRBV12-3 or TRBV12-4 and TRBJ2-7; no clear D. The CDR3 has 12 amino acids. The V end lost 5 bases, the J end lost 7 bases, and 12 bases lay between the germline ends. CDR3 sequence (DNA): TGTGCCAGCAGTAACGCCCAGGTGGAGCAGTACTTC. The encoded protein is CASSNAQVEQYF.

The chain combines TRBV6-4 with TRBJ2-2, with 10 bases identical to TRBD2. CDR3 length: 15 amino acids. Unmatched junction bases numbered 0, after V lost 0 bases and J lost 5 bases. Germline V gives CDR1 MRHNA, CDR2 SNTAGT. The chain's CDR3 is CASSDSSGGTGELFF. CDR3 DNA sequence: TGTGCCAGCAGTGACTCTAGCGGGGGGACCGGGGAGCTGTTTTTT.